These T cell receptor beta chains were read from a single sample in a study of cytomegalovirus exposure and HLA in healthy donors. Measured with immunoSEQ multiplex PCR; TCRdb has only the in-frame clones, and not every one. The sample has about 140,000 clones; about 84% are singletons. The sequenced material came from PBMCs. These receptors were obtained from a male donor in good health and CMV-seronegative. The CDR3 runs from the conserved cysteine through the conserved F or W. The D gene is left open where the match is weak. A clone size is listed for some rows: how often the clone was seen (once, few, many), or a class if it is expanded.

J gene | clone size | D gene | V gene | CDR3 DNA | CDR3 protein
TRBJ2-1 | - | TRBD2 | TRBV9 | TGTGCCAGCAGCGTTACGACTAGCTTCGATGAGCAGTTCTTC | CASSVTTSFDEQFF
TRBJ2-1 | - | TRBD2 | TRBV4-3 | TGCGCCAGCAGCCAAGAGCCCGGGAGCGGGAGGAGTGAGCAGTTCTTC | CASSQEPGSGRSEQFF
TRBJ1-5 | - | TRBD1 | TRBV15 | TGTGCCACCAGCAGAGGGCTTGGACAGGGTTCCGATCAGCCCCAGCATTTT | CATSRGLGQGSDQPQHF
TRBJ2-1 | - | - | TRBV9 | TGTGCCAGCAGCGTAATACGTCGAGGGTCGCACACCTACAATGAGCAGTTCTTC | CASSVIRRGSHTYNEQFF
TRBJ1-5 | - | TRBD1 | TRBV7-9 | TGTGCCAGCAGCTCAAAGGGGGCACGGACGGGACCCCAGCATTTT | CASSSKGARTGPQHF
TRBJ1-2 | - | - | TRBV9 | TGTGCCAGCAGCGTAGGTCGGTTTGCCTATGGCTACACCTTC | CASSVGRFAYGYTF
TRBJ2-3 | - | TRBD2 | TRBV5-4 | TGTGCCAGTAGCTTGGCCCGCGGGAGGGGGAATGTGGATACGCAGTATTTT | CASSLARGRGNVDTQYF
TRBJ2-5 | - | - | TRBV21-1 | TGTGCCAGCAGCACTTATTGTAACAGGGGGGAAGAGACCCAGTACTTC | CASSTYCNRGEETQYF
TRBJ1-1 | - | - | TRBV7-2 | TGTGCCAGCAGCTTAGCTCCGACTGCCGAAGCTTTCTTT | CASSLAPTAEAFF
TRBJ1-2 | - | TRBD1 | TRBV7-9 | TGTGCCAGCAGCCATACGGGGACAGCTTATGGCTACACCTTC | CASSHTGTAYGYTF
TRBJ2-7 | - | - | TRBV4-2 | TGTGCCAGCAGCCAAGAACGCCTAGCCCCATCCTACGAGCAGTACTTC | CASSQERLAPSYEQYF
TRBJ2-1 | - | TRBD2 | TRBV6-5 | TGTGCCAGCAGGGCTAGCGGGGATCTCTACAATGAGCAGTTCTTC | CASRASGDLYNEQFF
TRBJ2-7 | - | TRBD2 | TRBV27 | TGTGCCAGCAGTTTAATGGGATCCGGGACTAACTCCTACGAGCAGTACTTC | CASSLMGSGTNSYEQYF
TRBJ2-2 | - | - | TRBV6-1 | TGTGCCAGCAGGCCCATCACAGGGACCGGGGAGCTGTTTTTT | CASRPITGTGELFF
TRBJ2-2 | once | - | TRBV6-4 | TGTGCCAGCAGCGGGGACACCGGGGAGCTGTTTTTT | CASSGDTGELFF
TRBJ2-7 | - | - | TRBV11-1 | TGTGCCAGCAGCTTTCAGGGGGGACCCTACGAGCAGTACTTC | CASSFQGGPYEQYF
TRBJ1-2 | - | TRBD1 | TRBV9 | TGTGCCAGCAGCGACGAAGGGACAGGTAATGCGCATGGCTACACCTTC | CASSDEGTGNAHGYTF
TRBJ1-2 | - | TRBD1 | TRBV11-2 | TGTGCCAGCAGTCCCGGGACAGGGGGCGCCGGCGGCTACACCTTC | CASSPGTGGAGGYTF
TRBJ1-1 | - | - | TRBV4-1 | TGCGCCAGCAGCCAAGATTACGACAGCCTGAACACTGAAGCTTTCTTT | CASSQDYDSLNTEAFF
TRBJ1-5 | once | TRBD1 | TRBV6-1 | TGTGCCAGCGGAAAACAGGGGGATCAGCCCCAGCATTTT | CASGKQGDQPQHF
TRBJ2-7 | - | TRBD1 | TRBV2 | TGTGCCAGCAGACAGGGGTGGTCCTACGAGCAGTACTTC | CASRQGWSYEQYF
TRBJ1-1 | - | - | TRBV19 | TGTGCCAGTAGTAGATATGGGGGGGACACTGAAGCTTTCTTT | CASSRYGGDTEAFF
TRBJ1-6 | - | - | TRBV5-8 | TGTGCCAGCAGCCACAGGGATACTGATTCACCCCTCCACTTT | CASSHRDTDSPLHF
TRBJ2-1 | - | - | TRBV14 | TGTGCCAGCAGCCAAGTATCCGAGGCCTACAATGAGCAGTTCTTC | CASSQVSEAYNEQFF
TRBJ2-3 | - | TRBD2 | TRBV7-6 | TGTGCCAGCAGGAGCACAGCGGGGGGCCGTTACACAGATACGCAGTATTTT | CASRSTAGGRYTDTQYF
TRBJ2-4 | - | - | TRBV7-8 | TGTGCCAGCAGCTTTTCAGTCAAAAACATTCAGTACTTC | CASSFSVKNIQYF
TRBJ1-2 | - | TRBD1 | TRBV6-5 | TGTGCCAGTAGCACAGGGGTTTATTCCTATGGCTACACCTTC | CASSTGVYSYGYTF
TRBJ2-4 | few | - | TRBV19 | TGTGCCAGTAGTATACCCCCCCAGAGGGCCAAAAACATTCAGTACTTC | CASSIPPQRAKNIQYF
TRBJ1-1 | - | - | TRBV9 | TGTGCCAGCAGCGAATCAGGGACTGAAGCTTTCTTT | CASSESGTEAFF